These 21 T cell receptor beta chains came from one sample sequenced in a study of T-cell reconstitution after alpha-beta-depleted transplantation in children. Molecular barcoding with unique molecular identifiers was used for the TCRbeta library. Via MiXCR, TCRdb re-called the PCR reads, giving one row per CDR3 protein. The sample consists of a few hundred thousand distinct CDR3 sequences, 13% of them appearing once. This specimen was PBMCs, mostly from graft donor cells, taken 360 days after TCRalphabeta/CD19-depleted stem cell transplant. These receptors all come from a male patient aged 10 to 17 who had a stem cell transplant for acute myeloid leukemia, so the T cells may come from the graft donor.

In its sample, this clonotype was seen a few times. V gene TRBV4-3 combines with J gene TRBJ2-7; D is uncertain. In germline, CDR1 is LGHNA, CDR2 YSLEER. The CDR3 covers 14 residues. V was shortened by 0 bases and J by 1 base, with 7 bases between the two germline ends. The CDR3 nucleotides read TGCGCCAGCAGCCAAGAAGTTCGTTCCTACGAGCAGTACTTC. As protein: CASSQEVRSYEQYF.

This clonotype was found a few times. The chain joins TRBV29-1 to TRBJ2-7; 9 bases align to TRBD1. The V gene end was trimmed by 4 bases and the J gene end by 6 bases; junction bases not matched to a gene: 16. The CDR3 totals 16 residues. From germline, CDR1 is SQVTM and CDR2 ANQGSEA. The CDR3 reads CSVVDGADRGPTEQYF. Here the CDR3 DNA reads TGCAGCGTTGTAGACGGTGCGGACAGGGGCCCTACCGAGCAGTACTTC.

The chain has TRBV4-3 and TRBJ2-1; TRBD2 is a possible D gene (6 bases). Trimming removed 0 bases at V and 0 bases at J, with 12 bases between. There are 17 residues in the CDR3. CDR1 LGHNA and CDR2 YSLEER come from the germline V gene. The CDR3 region has the DNA TGCGCCAGCAGCCAAGAGGTTGCCGGGAGCTCCTACAATGAGCAGTTCTTC. Amino acid sequence: CASSQEVAGSSYNEQFF.

This chain connects TRBV7-3 to TRBJ1-1; 9 bases align to TRBD1. From germline, CDR1 is SGHTA and CDR2 FQGTGA. Trimming at V came to 1 base and at J to 7 bases, leaving 10 bases not matched to a gene. This CDR3 contains 16 residues. The DNA for the CDR3 is TGTGCCAGCAGCTTAAAAGGGGACAGGGAAAGGGGTGAAGCTTTCTTT. This encodes CASSLKGDRERGEAFF.

This clonotype has just a few counts. V gene TRBV5-6 combines with J gene TRBJ2-2; 13 bases map to TRBD2. The trim removed 4 bases at V and 1 base at J, leaving 7 bases unmatched. This CDR3 has 18 residues. Germline values: CDR1 SGHDT, CDR2 YYEEEE. The CDR3 DNA reads TGTGCCAGCAGCCCTGGACTAGCGGGAGAGAGGAACACCGGGGAGCTGTTTTTT. This encodes CASSPGLAGERNTGELFF.

This clonotype has just a few counts. This chain uses TRBV6-1 with TRBJ2-1, with D possibly TRBD1 on 6 matching bases. The CDR3 length is 14 residues. Trimming shortened V by 6 bases and J by 3 bases, and 12 bases separated the two germline ends. In germline, CDR1 is MNHNS, CDR2 SASEGT. The CDR3 bases are TGTGCCAGCAGCAAGGACAGATACTACAATGAGCAGTTCTTC. This encodes CASSKDRYYNEQFF.

This clonotype occurred a few times. The rearrangement links TRBV6-5 to TRBJ1-5; D ambiguous. The germline CDR1 and CDR2 sequences are MNHEY and SVGAGI. The CDR3 sequence is 13 residues long. V lost 5 bases and J 6 bases, leaving 11 bases between the germline ends. As DNA, the CDR3 is TGTGCCAGCAGTCCCCGGCCTCGTCAGCCCCAGCATTTT. Its translation is CASSPRPRQPQHF.

This clonotype was recorded at least ten times. The CDR3 is CSATGRYNEQFF. CDR3 DNA: TGCAGTGCTACAGGACGATACAATGAGCAGTTCTTC. The chain couples TRBV20-1 to TRBJ2-1; D is unresolved. The CDR3 is 12 residues long. V lost 4 bases and J 4 bases, leaving 8 bases between the germline ends. Per the germline V gene, CDR1 is DFQATT and CDR2 is SNEGSKA (reference sequence).

V usage is TRBV20-1 and J usage is TRBJ2-7; 7 positions match TRBD1. The CDR3 has 13 residues. V shed 4 bases, J shed 2 bases, and the junction held 5 bases outside the gene matches. Germline V gene lookup returns CDR1 DFQATT and CDR2 SNEGSKA (reference sequence). CDR3 in DNA: TGCAGTGCTATGACAGGGCGCACCTACGAGCAGTACTTC. It yields the protein CSAMTGRTYEQYF.

The chain has TRBV10-3 and TRBJ2-1; D could derive from TRBD1 or TRBD2 (6 bases each). Germline-derived CDR1 and CDR2 are ENHRY and SYGVKD. Trimming took off 6 bases at V and 2 bases at J, with 20 bases between the two ends. The CDR3 sequence is 17 residues long. Here the CDR3 reads CAISRGGSGEAYNEQFF. CDR3 DNA: TGTGCCATCAGCCGAGGGGGGTCGGGAGAGGCCTACAATGAGCAGTTCTTC.

The gene calls are TRBV29-1 and TRBJ2-5; D remains unclear. Germline V gives CDR1 SQVTM, CDR2 ANQGSEA. V shed 6 bases and J shed 5 bases, with 13 bases lying between them. There are 12 residues in the CDR3. CDR3 in amino acids: CSVQFYGETQYF. Here the CDR3 DNA reads TGCAGCGTCCAGTTTTACGGTGAGACCCAGTACTTC.

The chain combines TRBV18 with TRBJ2-1; TRBD1 agrees at 8 bases. This CDR3 spans 13 amino acids. J gave up 10 bases and V 4 bases, and 6 bases lay outside the gene matches. Germline loops: CDR1 KGHSH, CDR2 LQKENI. The CDR3 here is CASSHTGGREQFF. CDR3 in DNA: TGTGCCAGCTCACATACAGGGGGAAGGGAGCAGTTCTTC.

This clonotype was counted only a few times. V and J are TRBV29-1 and TRBJ2-1; TRBD2 matches at 8 bases. There are 15 residues in the CDR3. J lost 2 bases, V lost 3 bases, and 6 bases had no gene match. The germline V gene has CDR1 SQVTM and CDR2 ANQGSEA. Written as DNA, the CDR3 is TGCAGCGTTGACGAAGCGGGAGTAGCCTACAATGAGCAGTTCTTC. Translation gives CSVDEAGVAYNEQFF.

This clonotype came up a few times. This chain joins TRBV25-1 and TRBJ2-7; 7 nucleotides align to TRBD2. J lost 4 bases, V lost 5 bases, and 14 bases had no gene match. From germline, CDR1 is MGHDK and CDR2 SYGVNS. This CDR3 has 16 residues. CDR3 sequence (DNA): TGTGCCAGCAGTACCCGACTAGCACAAAAGGAATACGAGCAGTACTTC. The encoded protein is CASSTRLAQKEYEQYF.

The chain carries TRBV20-1 and TRBJ2-1, with D perhaps TRBD2 (6 bases). The V end was cut by 1 base, the J end by 7 bases, with 14 bases between. Germline lookup yields CDR1 DFQATT and CDR2 SNEGSKA (reference sequence). This CDR3 is 14 amino acids long. The CDR3 sequence is CSARGGPGGNEQFF. As DNA, the CDR3 is TGCAGTGCTAGAGGAGGGCCTGGGGGGAATGAGCAGTTCTTC.

This clonotype was found a few times. The V and J genes are TRBV7-2 and TRBJ2-7, with 8 bases aligning to TRBD2. J gave up 2 bases and V 3 bases, and 6 bases lay outside the gene matches. Germline lookup yields CDR1 SGHTA and CDR2 FQGNSA. The CDR3 contains 15 residues. The CDR3 loop is CASSFPGTSAYEQYF. The DNA of the CDR3 is TGTGCCAGCAGCTTCCCCGGGACTAGTGCCTACGAGCAGTACTTC.

The chain uses TRBV12-3 or TRBV12-4 and TRBJ2-7, with D perhaps TRBD1 or TRBD2 (6 bases each). V was shortened by 7 bases and J by 5 bases, with 15 bases between the two germline ends. The CDR3 is 13 residues long. The CDR3 reads CASKGGSRNEQYF. The CDR3 DNA is TGTGCCAGCAAAGGGGGGAGCCGAAACGAGCAGTACTTC.

This rearrangement joins TRBV7-2 to TRBJ2-7, with 10 bases lining up with TRBD1. The V gene's germline CDR1 is SGHTA and CDR2 FQGNSA. V was pared by 7 bases and J by 6 bases, with 9 bases of the junction left unmatched. This CDR3 region has 14 residues. The CDR3 DNA sequence: TGTGCCAGCAACGGGGGACAGGGGAAAGGCGAGCAGTACTTC. The encoded protein is CASNGGQGKGEQYF.

This clonotype came up a few times. The rearrangement uses TRBV24-1 and TRBJ1-1, with D maybe TRBD1 (5 bases). Trimming took 2 bases from V and 5 from J, leaving 20 bases between them. This CDR3 has 17 amino acids. The germline V gene encodes CDR1 KGHDR and CDR2 SFDVKD. CDR3 DNA sequence: TGTGCCACCAGTGATTCTCGAAAGGGACGGCGAAAGACTGAAGCTTTCTTT. It is translated as CATSDSRKGRRKTEAFF.

This clonotype showed up just once. J is TRBJ1-2 and V is TRBV24-1; 7 bases line up with TRBD1. CDR3 length equals 14 residues. V shed 4 bases and J 8 bases; nucleotides not matched to a gene: 9. In germline, CDR1 is KGHDR, CDR2 SFDVKD. CDR3 in DNA: TGTGCCACCAGTGACGAGGGGGCGGCGCGGGGCTACACCTTC. Amino acid sequence: CATSDEGAARGYTF.

This clonotype was seen many times. The chain links TRBV5-1 to TRBJ2-1; D remains unclear. Trimming took off 4 bases at V and 6 bases at J, with 14 bases between the two ends. The CDR3 sequence is 14 residues long. Germline lookup yields CDR1 SGHRS and CDR2 YFSETQ. The CDR3 loop reads CASSPEPSSNEQFF. In nucleotides, the CDR3 is TGCGCCAGCAGCCCGGAGCCCAGCAGCAATGAGCAGTTCTTC.